This T cell receptor beta chain is drawn from a study of B cell selection in AIRE deficiency. Study outcomes and limitations: Shorter CDR3s marked shared Treg sequences, biased toward few non-templated insertions. Of 3,000 to 4,000 shared Treg TCRbeta sequences, 31.6% were healthy-donor-only and just under 9.5% patient-only. About 30% of healthy-shared Treg TCRbeta sequences appeared in patient Tconv cells.

The CDR3 loop spans 11 amino acids. With 7 bases removed from V and 4 bases from J, the gap between germline ends came to 11 bases. Germline CDR1 DFQATT, CDR2 SNEGSKA (reference sequence). As concerns this clone: Its antigen is currently unknown.

Here immunoSEQ multiplex PCR was the method, and the copy in TCRdb shows in-frame clones only, minus some. The data show tens of thousands of clones, with about 94% seen just once and just under 2% held by the top ten. Regulatory T cells were sorted as CD4+CD25hiCD127low/negative cells. This receptor was taken from a human donor with AIRE deficiency. The sample comprised Tregs sorted from PBMCs. V usage is TRBV20-1 and J usage is TRBJ2-7; D gene uncertain. CDR3 sequence: CSGAVEYEQYF. CDR3 DNA sequence: TGCAGTGGAGCCGTAGAGTACGAGCAGTACTTC.